The rows below give T cell receptor beta chains drawn from one sample of a study of T-cell memory formation after mild COVID-19. From the 5' RACE reads, TCRdb called clonotypes with MiXCR, one entry per CDR3 protein. The repertoire consists of about 360,000 distinct CDR3 sequences, with about 15% occurring once and the leading ten covering 20% to 25%. Material for sequencing was PBMCs or a T cell subset sorted from them (not recorded which). All receptors come from a man younger than 30 who had mild COVID-19 (a few samples of this study predate the infection). Cell type and time point are not known. Each CDR3 is given without its conserved first and last residue. Only part of the rows carry a size: once, few, many, or a class if the clone is expanded.

>TRBV7-2|-
ASSLDPVDSRF
>TRBV5-1|many
ASSPGAGDQPQH
>TRBV11-2|many
ASSLGAWETQY
>TRBV6-2/TRBV6-3|many
ASSTKGYGSYNEQF
>TRBV7-3|-
ASSRGQGALTDTQY
>TRBV27|many
ASSLSNGDNSPLH
>TRBV11-2|-
ASSKPPGSSHNYGYT
>TRBV7-9|-
ASSLVPSFDEQF
>TRBV7-2|-
ASSLISGSYNQPQH
>TRBV6-2/TRBV6-3|-
ASSIPRGAYNEQF
>TRBV18|-
ASSPGWGTTVAQH
>TRBV6-5|few
ASSYERGTDTQY
>TRBV7-9|few
ASSYDTYEQY
>TRBV5-6|-
ASSSPRATDTQY
>TRBV28|-
ASSQTLEAF
>TRBV25-1|few
ASTFLLGF
>TRBV7-2|-
ASSLGTGYTGELF
>TRBV20-1|few
SATYPMGNEQF
>TRBV29-1|-
SVEAARGSYEQY